This T cell receptor beta chain appears in the sequencing data of a study of blood T cell repertoires in COVID-19. About the research overall: Whether acute or convalescent, the COVID-19 samples came from the United States, Italy and Spain. The analysed material was cDNA or gDNA that came from T cells, B-cell-depleted T cells, or PBMCs.

Germline loops: CDR1 MNHEY, CDR2 SMNVEV (reference sequence). Germline trimming cut 4 bases from V and 4 bases from J; bases unmatched to any gene: 12. The CDR3 is 17 amino acids. Original analysis: Amplification from reference gene primers served as the basis for estimated nucleated cell counts. Data came from immunoSEQ multiplex PCR; TCRdb stores just in-frame clones and leaves some out. V, J and clone size were drawn from that table, and D and trimming were deduced from the DNA. This table holds about 120,000 clones, 83% found once. The chain uses TRBV27 and TRBJ1-2, with 10 nucleotides matching TRBD1. The clonotype originates from a man aged 30-40 years with acute or convalescent COVID-19. The source material was peripheral blood. CDR3 bases: TGTGCCAGCAGTTCCAGGACAGGGGGAGCTCCTACCTATGGCTACACCTTC. This sequence encodes CASSSRTGGAPTYGYTF.